What follows is one TCR beta chain and its context. The assay was immunoSEQ multiplex PCR, and TCRdb's table has in-frame clones only and misses some. The profile covers a few hundred thousand clones, with 80% to 90% appearing a single time and around 2.1% taken by the ten largest. This entry belongs to a study of blood T cell repertoires in COVID-19. Whole-study context: From the United States, Italy and Spain came samples of acute and convalescent COVID-19. The cDNA or gDNA used as material had been derived from T cells, B-cell-depleted T cells, or PBMCs.

The length of the CDR3 is 16 residues. In germline, CDR1 is LGHNT, CDR2 FRNRAP. V lost 5 bases, J lost 3 bases, and 17 bases lay in between. Allocation to cohorts depended on clinical history reported by the participants. In Cohort 3, a recovered donor had either two negative PCRs, clearance, or symptom resolution. This receptor was taken from a man younger than 45 who had recovered from COVID-19. Sample: PBMCs or T cells enriched from blood (not recorded which). The J gene is TRBJ1-3, the V gene TRBV12-5; weak D call: TRBD1 (5 bases). CDR3 residues: CASGGRGVEVGNTIYF. DNA for the CDR3: TGTGCTAGTGGTGGGAGGGGAGTAGAGGTTGGAAACACCATATATTTT.